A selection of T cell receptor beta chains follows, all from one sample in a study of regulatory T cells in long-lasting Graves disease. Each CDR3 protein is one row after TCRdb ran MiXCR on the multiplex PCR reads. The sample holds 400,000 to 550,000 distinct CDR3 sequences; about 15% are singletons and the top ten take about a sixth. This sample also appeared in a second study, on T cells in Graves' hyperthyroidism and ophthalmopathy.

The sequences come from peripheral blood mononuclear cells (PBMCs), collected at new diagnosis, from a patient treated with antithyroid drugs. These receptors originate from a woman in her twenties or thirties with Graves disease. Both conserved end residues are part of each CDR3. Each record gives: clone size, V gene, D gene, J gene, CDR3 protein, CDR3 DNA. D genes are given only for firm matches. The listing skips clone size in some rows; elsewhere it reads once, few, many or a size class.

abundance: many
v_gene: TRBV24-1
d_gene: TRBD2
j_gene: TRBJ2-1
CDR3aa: CATSTLAGGPNEQFF
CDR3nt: TGTGCCACCAGCACTCTAGCGGGAGGGCCTAATGAGCAGTTCTTC

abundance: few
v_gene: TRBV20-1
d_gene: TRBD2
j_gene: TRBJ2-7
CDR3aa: CSAPGLAGSEQYF
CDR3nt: TGCAGTGCCCCGGGACTAGCGGGTTCCGAGCAGTACTTC

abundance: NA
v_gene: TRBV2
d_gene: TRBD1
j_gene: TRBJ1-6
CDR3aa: CASSDPLGDSRSPLHF
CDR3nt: TGTGCCAGCAGTGACCCTCTGGGGGACAGTCGTTCACCCCTCCACTTT

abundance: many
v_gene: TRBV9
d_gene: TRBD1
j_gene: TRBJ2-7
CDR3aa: CASSPGQGFYEQYF
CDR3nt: TGTGCCAGCAGCCCGGGACAGGGGTTCTACGAGCAGTACTTC

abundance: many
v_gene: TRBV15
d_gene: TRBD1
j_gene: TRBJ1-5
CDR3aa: CATSGRGYSNQPQHF
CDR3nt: TGTGCCACCAGCGGCAGGGGGTATAGCAATCAGCCCCAGCATTTT

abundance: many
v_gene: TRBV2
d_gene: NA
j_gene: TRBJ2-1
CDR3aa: CASSPHVGGSNEQFF
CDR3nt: TGTGCCAGCAGTCCCCACGTGGGAGGAAGCAATGAGCAGTTCTTC

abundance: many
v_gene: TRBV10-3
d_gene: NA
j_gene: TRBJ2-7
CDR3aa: CAISESGGKVGEQYF
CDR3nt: TGTGCCATCAGTGAGTCGGGCGGGAAGGTAGGCGAGCAGTACTTC

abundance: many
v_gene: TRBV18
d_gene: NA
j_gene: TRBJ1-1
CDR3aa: CASSPPSAPNTEAFF
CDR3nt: TGTGCCAGCTCACCGCCTTCCGCCCCGAACACTGAAGCTTTCTTT

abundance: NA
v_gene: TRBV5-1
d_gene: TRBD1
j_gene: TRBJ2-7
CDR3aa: CASSPDRAVDEQYF
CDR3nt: TGCGCCAGCAGCCCGGACAGGGCAGTGGACGAGCAGTACTTC

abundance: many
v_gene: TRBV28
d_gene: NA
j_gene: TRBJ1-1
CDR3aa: CASSPAGYEAFF
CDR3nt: TGTGCCAGCAGTCCAGCCGGCTATGAAGCTTTCTTT

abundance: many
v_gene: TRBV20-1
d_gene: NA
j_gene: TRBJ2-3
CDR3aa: CSARVSPRSWGQYF
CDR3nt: TGCAGTGCTAGAGTGAGCCCCCGATCATGGGGGCAGTATTTT

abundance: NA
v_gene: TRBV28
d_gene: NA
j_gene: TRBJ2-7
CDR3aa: CASSSTELRAYEQYF
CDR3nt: TGTGCCAGCAGTTCTACGGAGTTGAGAGCCTACGAGCAGTACTTC

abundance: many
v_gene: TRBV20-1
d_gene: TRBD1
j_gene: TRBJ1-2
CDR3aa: CSARDTGVYGYTF
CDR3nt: TGCAGTGCTAGAGATACAGGGGTCTATGGCTACACCTTC

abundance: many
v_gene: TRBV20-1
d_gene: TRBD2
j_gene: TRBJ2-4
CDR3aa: CSARDDPSGKNIQYF
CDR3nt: TGCAGTGCTAGAGATGATCCTAGCGGAAAAAACATTCAGTACTTC

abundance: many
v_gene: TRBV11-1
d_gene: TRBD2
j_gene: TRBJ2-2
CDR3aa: CASREGLAGGVYTGELFF
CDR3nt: TGTGCCAGCCGAGAAGGGCTAGCGGGAGGAGTTTACACCGGGGAGCTGTTTTTT

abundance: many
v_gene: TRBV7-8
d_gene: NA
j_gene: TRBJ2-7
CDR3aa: CASSLGVSGYEQYF
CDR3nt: TGTGCCAGCAGCTTAGGTGTCTCCGGGTACGAGCAGTACTTC

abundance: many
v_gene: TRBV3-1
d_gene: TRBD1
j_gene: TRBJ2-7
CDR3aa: CASSPWTGSYEQYF
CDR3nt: TGTGCCAGCAGCCCATGGACAGGGAGCTACGAGCAGTACTTC

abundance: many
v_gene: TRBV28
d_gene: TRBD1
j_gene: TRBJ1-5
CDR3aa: CASSSSGQGVDQPQHF
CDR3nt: TGTGCCAGCAGTTCCTCCGGACAGGGTGTAGATCAGCCCCAGCATTTT

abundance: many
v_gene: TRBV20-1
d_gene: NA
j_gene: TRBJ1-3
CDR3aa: CSARDQRTGNTIYF
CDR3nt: TGCAGTGCTAGAGATCAACGTACTGGAAACACCATATATTTT

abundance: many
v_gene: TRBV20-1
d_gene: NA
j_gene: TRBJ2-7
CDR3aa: CSARERSDYEQYF
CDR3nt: TGCAGTGCTAGAGAAAGGAGCGACTACGAGCAGTACTTC

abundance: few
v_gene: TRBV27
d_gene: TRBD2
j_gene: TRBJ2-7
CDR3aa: CASSLAGGATSGSYEQYF
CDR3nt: TGTGCCAGCAGTTTGGCAGGGGGCGCAACTAGCGGGAGTTACGAGCAGTACTTC

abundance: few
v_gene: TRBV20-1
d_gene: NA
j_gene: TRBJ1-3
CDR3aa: CSPSKDSSGNTIYF
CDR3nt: TGCAGTCCTAGTAAGGATTCTTCTGGAAACACCATATATTTT

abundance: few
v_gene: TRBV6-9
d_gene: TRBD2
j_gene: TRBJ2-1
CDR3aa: CASSYRGTSGDEQFF
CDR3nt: TGTGCCAGCAGTTACAGGGGGACTAGCGGCGATGAGCAGTTCTTC

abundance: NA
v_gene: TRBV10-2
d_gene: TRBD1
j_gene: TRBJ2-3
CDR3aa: CASREWGTGRTDTQYF
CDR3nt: TGCGCCAGCAGAGAGTGGGGGACAGGGAGAACAGATACGCAGTATTTT

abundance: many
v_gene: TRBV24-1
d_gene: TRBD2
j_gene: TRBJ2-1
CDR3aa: CATSGTSGYNEQFF
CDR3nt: TGTGCCACCAGTGGGACTAGCGGGTACAATGAGCAGTTCTTC

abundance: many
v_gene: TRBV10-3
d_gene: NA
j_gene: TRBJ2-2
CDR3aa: CAISASGRRTGELFF
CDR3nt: TGTGCCATCAGCGCCAGTGGCCGAAGGACCGGGGAGCTGTTTTTT

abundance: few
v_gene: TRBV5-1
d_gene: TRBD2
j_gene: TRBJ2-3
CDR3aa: CASSLPTSGTSTDTQYF
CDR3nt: TGCGCCAGCAGCTTGCCGACTAGCGGGACTAGCACAGATACGCAGTATTTT

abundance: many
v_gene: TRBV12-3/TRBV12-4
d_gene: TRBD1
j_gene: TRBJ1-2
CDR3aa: CASSPGGYGYTF
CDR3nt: TGTGCCAGCAGCCCAGGGGGCTATGGCTACACCTTC

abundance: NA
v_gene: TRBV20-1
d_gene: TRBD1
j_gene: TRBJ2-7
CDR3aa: CSARVLFGTGPPRSSYEQYF
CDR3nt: TGCAGTGCTAGAGTCCTCTTTGGGACAGGGCCTCCCCGATCCTCCTACGAGCAGTACTTC

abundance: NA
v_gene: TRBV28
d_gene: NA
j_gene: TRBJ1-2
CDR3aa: CVSRPSLSNYGYTF
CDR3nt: TGTGTCAGCAGACCCTCCCTCTCTAACTATGGCTACACCTTC

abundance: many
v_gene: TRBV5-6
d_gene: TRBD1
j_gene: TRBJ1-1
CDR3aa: CASSSDRGAFF
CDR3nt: TGTGCCAGCAGTTCTGACAGGGGAGCTTTCTTT

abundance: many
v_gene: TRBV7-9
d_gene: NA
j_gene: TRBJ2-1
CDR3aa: CASSLAGGLYNEQFF
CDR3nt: TGTGCCAGCAGCCTCGCTGGGGGGCTCTACAATGAGCAGTTCTTC

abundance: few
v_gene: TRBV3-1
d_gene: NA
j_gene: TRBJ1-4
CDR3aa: CASSQEKGWVGGVKKLFF
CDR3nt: TGTGCCAGCAGCCAAGAAAAGGGGTGGGTCGGGGGCGTGAAAAAACTGTTTTTT

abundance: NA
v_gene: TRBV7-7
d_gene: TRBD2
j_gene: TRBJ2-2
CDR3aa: CASSQTTSGSGELFF
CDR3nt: TGTGCTAGCAGCCAGACGACTAGCGGGAGTGGGGAGCTGTTTTTT

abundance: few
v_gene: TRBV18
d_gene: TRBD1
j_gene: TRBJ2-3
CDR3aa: CTSSPMTGGTQYF
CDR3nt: TGTACCAGCTCGCCCATGACAGGGGGGACGCAGTATTTT

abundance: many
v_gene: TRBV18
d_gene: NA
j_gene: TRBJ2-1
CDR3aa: CASSPPTRGGYNEQFF
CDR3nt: TGTGCCAGCTCACCACCGACCAGGGGGGGATACAATGAGCAGTTCTTC

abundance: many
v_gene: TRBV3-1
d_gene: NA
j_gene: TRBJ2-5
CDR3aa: CASSHAGQQETQYF
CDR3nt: TGTGCCAGCAGCCATGCGGGACAGCAAGAGACCCAGTACTTC

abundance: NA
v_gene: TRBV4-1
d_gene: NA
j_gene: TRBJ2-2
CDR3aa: CASSQGDGGSTGELFF
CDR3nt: TGCGCCAGCAGCCAAGGGGATGGGGGGAGCACCGGGGAGCTGTTTTTT

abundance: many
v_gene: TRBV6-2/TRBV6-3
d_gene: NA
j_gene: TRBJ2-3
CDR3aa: CASSALGIASTDTQYF
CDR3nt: TGTGCCAGCAGCGCCCTGGGTATAGCGAGCACAGATACGCAGTATTTT

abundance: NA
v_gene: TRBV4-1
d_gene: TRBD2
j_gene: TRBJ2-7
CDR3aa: CASRRTSGRTTYEQYF
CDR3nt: TGCGCCAGCAGAAGGACTAGCGGGAGAACGACCTACGAGCAGTACTTC

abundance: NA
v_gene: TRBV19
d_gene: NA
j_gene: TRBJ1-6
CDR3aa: CASRGREVSPLHF
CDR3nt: TGTGCCAGTAGGGGCAGGGAGGTTTCACCCCTCCACTTT

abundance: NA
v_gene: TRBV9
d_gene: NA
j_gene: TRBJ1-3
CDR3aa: CASSVESSGNTIYF
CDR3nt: TGTGCCAGCAGCGTAGAGTCCTCTGGAAACACCATATATTTT

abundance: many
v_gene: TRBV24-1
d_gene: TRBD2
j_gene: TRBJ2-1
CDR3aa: CATSESSGYNEQFF
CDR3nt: TGTGCCACCAGTGAATCTAGCGGCTACAATGAGCAGTTCTTC

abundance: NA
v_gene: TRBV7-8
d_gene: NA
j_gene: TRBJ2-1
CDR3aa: CASSLSSSAPRREQFF
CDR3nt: TGTGCCAGCAGCTTAAGTTCTAGCGCCCCCCGAAGGGAGCAGTTCTTC

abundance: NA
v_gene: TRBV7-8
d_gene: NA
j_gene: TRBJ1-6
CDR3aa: CASSSGEPNSPLHF
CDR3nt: TGTGCCAGCAGCTCGGGGGAGCCGAATTCACCCCTCCACTTT

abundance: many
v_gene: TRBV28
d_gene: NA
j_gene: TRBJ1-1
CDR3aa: CASSLGGGTETFF
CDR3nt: TGTGCCAGCAGTCTGGGGGGGGGTACTGAAACTTTCTTT

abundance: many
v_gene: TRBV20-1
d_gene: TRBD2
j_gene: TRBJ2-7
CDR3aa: CSAPPSGRISYEQYF
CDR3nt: TGCAGTGCTCCACCCAGCGGGAGAATCTCCTACGAGCAGTACTTC

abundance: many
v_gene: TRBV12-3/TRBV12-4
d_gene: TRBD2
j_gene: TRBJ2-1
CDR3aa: CASSQLAGEDEQFF
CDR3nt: TGTGCCAGCAGCCAGCTAGCGGGAGAGGATGAGCAGTTCTTC

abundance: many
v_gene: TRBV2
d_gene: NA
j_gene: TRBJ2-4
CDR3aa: CASSGGGGQFLAKNIQYF
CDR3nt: TGTGCCAGCAGTGGGGGAGGGGGACAGTTCCTAGCCAAAAACATTCAGTACTTC

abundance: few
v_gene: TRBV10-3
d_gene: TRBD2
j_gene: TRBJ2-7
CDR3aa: CAISVGSSGTYEQYF
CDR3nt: TGTGCCATCAGTGTCGGTTCTAGCGGTACCTACGAGCAGTACTTC

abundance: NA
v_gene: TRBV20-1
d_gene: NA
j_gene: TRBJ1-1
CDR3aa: CSASLGRLNTEAFF
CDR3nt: TGCAGTGCTAGTCTCGGCAGACTGAACACTGAAGCTTTCTTT

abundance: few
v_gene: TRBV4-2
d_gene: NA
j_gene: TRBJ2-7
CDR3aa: CASSQEGTLKRSYEQYF
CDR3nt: TGTGCCAGCAGCCAAGAAGGAACTCTGAAGCGCAGCTACGAGCAGTACTTC